Described below is a single T cell receptor beta chain sequence and its context. Its antigen is not known. The sample originates from a study of cytomegalovirus exposure and HLA in healthy donors. The study ran its PCR with 60 Vbeta and 13 Jbeta primers. Clones were sequenced by immunoSEQ multiplex PCR, and TCRdb holds only the in-frame ones, with some missing. The sample holds 200,000 to 250,000 clones. Unrecorded immune exposures were likely, despite nominal health at sampling. The CDR3 spans 13 residues. The germline CDR1 and CDR2 sequences are SGHRS and YFSETQ. The germline V and J ends were trimmed by 4 bases and 1 base, with 8 bases remaining between them. General study findings and limits: Diagnosis of cytomegalovirus status made by the classifier reportedly showed high specificity and sensitivity. The study labeled about 160 TCR beta chains cytomegalovirus-associated. Likely technical artifact: a cluster of highly shared sequence variants.

The clonotype was recovered from a woman in her twenties or thirties in good health and CMV-seropositive. V is TRBV5-1 and J is TRBJ1-1; no clear D. The material sequenced was PBMCs. The CDR3 DNA follows: TGCGCCAGCAGCATGGACGGGAACACTGAAGCTTTCTTT. It yields the protein CASSMDGNTEAFF.